Listed below are T cell receptor beta chains from one sample, sequenced in a study of cytomegalovirus exposure and HLA in healthy donors. TCRdb keeps only in-frame clones here, not all; method: immunoSEQ multiplex PCR. The table lists fewer than 250,000 clones, 80% to 90% of them singletons. Sequences were obtained from PBMCs. Source of these receptors: a man aged 35 to 55 in good health and CMV-seropositive. CDR3s include the opening cysteine and the closing phenylalanine or tryptophan. Fields, in order: V gene, D gene, J gene, clone size, CDR3 length, CDR3 protein, CDR3 DNA. A D gene is named only where the DNA matches it firmly. The listing skips clone size in some rows; elsewhere it reads once, few, many or a size class.

v_gene: TRBV2; d_gene: -; j_gene: TRBJ2-7; abundance: -; len: 13; CDR3aa: CASSEYNTGEQYF; CDR3nt: TGTGCCAGCAGTGAATACAACACGGGTGAGCAGTACTTC
v_gene: TRBV13; d_gene: -; j_gene: TRBJ2-5; abundance: once; len: 17; CDR3aa: CASSASMGTEDRETQYF; CDR3nt: TGTGCCAGCAGCGCATCTATGGGCACAGAGGACAGAGAGACCCAGTACTTC
v_gene: TRBV30; d_gene: -; j_gene: TRBJ2-7; abundance: -; len: 11; CDR3aa: CAWSAGLEQYF; CDR3nt: TGTGCCTGGAGTGCGGGACTCGAGCAGTACTTC
v_gene: TRBV5-4; d_gene: -; j_gene: TRBJ1-5; abundance: -; len: 15; CDR3aa: CASSLARGGNQPQHF; CDR3nt: TGTGCCAGCAGCTTGGCCAGGGGAGGCAATCAGCCCCAGCATTTT
v_gene: TRBV2; d_gene: -; j_gene: TRBJ1-4; abundance: -; len: 13; CDR3aa: CASVQGHGEKLFF; CDR3nt: TGTGCCAGCGTCCAGGGACATGGTGAAAAACTGTTTTTT
v_gene: TRBV28; d_gene: TRBD1; j_gene: TRBJ1-2; abundance: once; len: 13; CDR3aa: CASRPGQGGGYTF; CDR3nt: TGTGCCAGCAGGCCCGGACAGGGCGGTGGCTACACCTTC
v_gene: TRBV9; d_gene: TRBD1; j_gene: TRBJ1-6; abundance: -; len: 14; CDR3aa: CASSVGDRASPLHF; CDR3nt: TGTGCCAGCAGCGTAGGGGACAGGGCATCACCCCTCCACTTT
v_gene: TRBV28; d_gene: -; j_gene: TRBJ1-5; abundance: -; len: 15; CDR3aa: CASSFTGGGNQPQHF; CDR3nt: TGTGCCAGCAGTTTCACGGGGGGCGGCAATCAGCCCCAGCATTTT
v_gene: TRBV5-1; d_gene: TRBD2; j_gene: TRBJ2-5; abundance: few; len: 16; CDR3aa: CASSSPGLAFQETQYF; CDR3nt: TGCGCCAGCAGCTCCCCGGGACTAGCTTTTCAAGAGACCCAGTACTTC
v_gene: TRBV28; d_gene: -; j_gene: TRBJ2-3; abundance: -; len: 15; CDR3aa: CASSFHAPYGDTQYF; CDR3nt: TGTGCCAGCAGTTTCCATGCCCCTTACGGAGATACGCAGTATTTT
v_gene: TRBV15; d_gene: TRBD1; j_gene: TRBJ1-3; abundance: few; len: 17; CDR3aa: CATSRDRDRGRRNTIYF; CDR3nt: TGTGCCACCAGCAGAGACCGGGACAGGGGGCGCAGGAACACCATATATTTT
v_gene: TRBV5-4; d_gene: TRBD1; j_gene: TRBJ1-1; abundance: -; len: 17; CDR3aa: CASSLGRTTGFGTEAFF; CDR3nt: TGTGCCAGCAGCTTGGGGAGGACGACAGGGTTTGGCACTGAAGCTTTCTTT
v_gene: TRBV5-1; d_gene: TRBD1; j_gene: TRBJ1-1; abundance: -; len: 14; CDR3aa: CASSLARGVTEAFF; CDR3nt: TGCGCCAGCAGCTTGGCCAGGGGGGTGACTGAAGCTTTCTTT
v_gene: TRBV10-2; d_gene: TRBD2; j_gene: TRBJ2-1; abundance: -; len: 15; CDR3aa: CASTLTGGLGNEQFF; CDR3nt: TGCGCCAGCACGTTAACGGGAGGATTGGGGAATGAGCAGTTCTTC